Shown below are 23 T cell receptor beta chains from a single sample sequenced in a study of cytomegalovirus exposure and HLA in healthy donors. PCR involved 60 Vbeta and 13 Jbeta primers. Profiling relied on immunoSEQ multiplex PCR, and the TCRdb table lists in-frame clones only, not all of them. The table has about 190,000 clones, 80% to 85% seen once. Material: PBMCs. The receptors shown here come from a woman aged 40 to 55 in good health and CMV-seronegative.

This clone was observed a few times. The V call is TRBV30, the J call TRBJ2-7; possible D gene TRBD2, 5 bases. The germline V gene has CDR1 GTSNPN and CDR2 SVGIG (reference sequence). V was clipped by 1 base and J by 3 bases, with 7 bases between them. The CDR3 totals 12 residues. In nucleotides, the CDR3 is TGTGCCTGGAGTGCCCGGGGCTACGAGCAGTACTTC. Translating gives CAWSARGYEQYF.

DNA of the CDR3: TGCAGCGTTGATATCGGAGTAGACGAAAAACTGTTTTTT. This translates into CSVDIGVDEKLFF. The J gene is TRBJ1-4, the V gene TRBV29-1, with no clear D. The CDR3 is 13 residues long. V lost 3 bases and J lost 8, with 13 bases in between. Germline-derived CDR1 and CDR2 are SQVTM and ANQGSEA.

The rearrangement uses TRBV5-5 and TRBJ2-1; D perhaps matches TRBD1 (6 bases). The CDR3 consists of 15 residues. V lost 2 bases to trimming and J lost 3 bases, with 12 bases between them. Germline CDR1 and CDR2: SGHKS and YYEKEE (reference sequence). CDR3: CASSLSQGIYNEQFF. CDR3 nucleotides: TGTGCCAGCAGCTTAAGCCAGGGGATCTACAATGAGCAGTTCTTC.

The table lists this clone with a count of one. The chain employs TRBV7-2 and TRBJ1-3; D not certain. V was clipped by 2 bases and J by 2 bases, with 7 bases between them. Germline CDR1 is SGHTA and CDR2 is FQGNSA. CDR3 length: 14 residues. CDR3 DNA sequence: TGTGCCAGCAGCTTATCGGTTCCTGGAAACACCATATATTTT. Encoded protein: CASSLSVPGNTIYF.

This chain links TRBV27 with TRBJ1-5, with 7 bases fitting TRBD1. Looked up from germline, CDR1 is MNHEY and CDR2 is SMNVEV (reference sequence). CDR3 size: 13 residues. V trimming: 4 bases; J trimming: 7 bases; junction bases outside the gene matches: 4. CDR3 protein: CASSSQGQQPQHF. DNA for the CDR3: TGTGCCAGCAGTTCACAGGGGCAACAGCCCCAGCATTTT.

V gene TRBV5-4 combines with J gene TRBJ2-2; TRBD1 matches at 10 bases. Trimming cost V 4 bases and J 4 bases; bases outside gene matches: 7. The germline V gene has CDR1 SGHNT and CDR2 YYREEE (reference sequence). CDR3 length equals 16 residues. The CDR3 loop is CASSVPGQGTTGELFF. CDR3 DNA sequence: TGTGCCAGCAGCGTGCCGGGACAGGGGACCACCGGGGAGCTGTTTTTT. Complete variable domain (other parts from reference TRBV5-4 and TRBJ2-2): ETGVTQSPTHLIKTRGQQVTLRCSSQSGHNTVSWYQQALGQGPQFIFQYYREEENGRGNFPPRFSGLQFPNYSSELNVNALELDDSALYLCASSVPGQGTTGELFFGEGSRLTVL.

The chain joins TRBV7-2 to TRBJ2-3; TRBD1 might be the D (6 bases). V dropped 2 bases and J dropped 3 bases, with 9 bases sitting between them. CDR1 SGHTA and CDR2 FQGNSA come from the germline V gene. The CDR3 has 14 residues. CDR3 in amino acids: CASSLYRVTDTQYF. The CDR3 DNA sequence: TGTGCCAGCAGCTTATACAGGGTTACAGATACGCAGTATTTT.

V is TRBV9 and J is TRBJ1-6, with 8 bases fitting TRBD1. V lost 2 bases and J lost 0; bases outside the gene matches: 1. CDR1 SGDLS and CDR2 YYNGEE come from the germline V gene. The CDR3 totals 16 residues. The CDR3 nucleotides read TGTGCCAGCAGCGTGGGACAGGTCTCCTATAATTCACCCCTCCACTTT. This gives the protein CASSVGQVSYNSPLHF.

V usage is TRBV7-8 and J usage is TRBJ1-5, with D possibly being TRBD1 (6 bases). The germline V gene encodes CDR1 SGHVS and CDR2 FQNEAQ. The CDR3 length is 16 residues. Trimming pared 3 bases from V and 4 bases from J, leaving 16 bases between. CDR3 sequence reads: CASSFTGGASNQPQHF. CDR3 DNA: TGTGCCAGCAGCTTCACTGGGGGGGCCTCAAATCAGCCCCAGCATTTT.

The V call is TRBV18, the J call TRBJ1-1; 8 bases align to TRBD1. The CDR3 totals 15 residues. Trimming at V came to 4 bases and at J to 5 bases, leaving 9 bases not matched to a gene. Germline V gene sequence: CDR1 KGHSH, CDR2 LQKENI. The CDR3 DNA is TGTGCCAGCTCACGAACAGGGGGTGGTAATACTGAAGCTTTCTTT. It translates to CASSRTGGGNTEAFF.

This sequence joins TRBV9 and TRBJ2-1; D is unresolved. V was clipped by 0 bases and J by 0 bases, with 4 bases between them. CDR1 is SGDLS, CDR2 YYNGEE, per germline. The CDR3 runs to 14 residues. The CDR3 DNA reads TGTGCCAGCAGCGTAGCCGGCTCCTACAATGAGCAGTTCTTC. Protein: CASSVAGSYNEQFF.

As for this clone: A junction end diverges from the germline sequence, so it may reflect a read error. V usage is TRBV7-9 and J usage is TRBJ1-2; D uncertain. Germline CDR1 and CDR2: SEHNR and FQNEAQ (reference sequence). The CDR3 length is 13 residues. CDR3 residues: CSSSFDTNYGYTF. The CDR3 DNA follows: TGTTCCAGCAGCTTCGACACGAACTATGGCTACACCTTC.

CDR3 residues: CASMLGTSGRSNEQFF. DNA for the CDR3: TGCGCCAGCATGTTAGGGACTAGCGGGAGGTCCAATGAGCAGTTCTTC. This chain joins TRBV5-1 and TRBJ2-1, with TRBD2 identical over 15 bases. Germline CDR1 and CDR2: SGHRS and YFSETQ. This CDR3 has 16 amino acids. The V gene end was trimmed by 6 bases and the J gene end by 6 bases; junction bases not matched to a gene: 7.

The chain has TRBV11-2 and TRBJ1-4, with D unresolved. Germline V gives CDR1 SGHAT, CDR2 FQNNGV. The CDR3 consists of 15 residues. Trimming pared 1 base from V and 8 bases from J, leaving 14 bases between. The CDR3 DNA is TGTGCCAGCAGCTTAGGACATCTCCTTGGGGAAAAACTGTTTTTT. It translates to CASSLGHLLGEKLFF. The complete variable domain, with remaining parts taken from reference TRBV11-2 and TRBJ1-4, reads EAGVAQSPRYKIIEKRQSVAFWCNPISGHATLYWYQQILGQGPKLLIQFQNNGVVDDSQLPKDRFSAERLKGVDSTLKIQPAKLEDSAVYLCASSLGHLLGEKLFFGSGTQLSVL.

The J gene is TRBJ2-3, the V gene TRBV7-9; TRBD2 might be the D (6 bases). The CDR3 totals 13 residues. V shed 5 bases and J shed 5 bases, with 11 bases lying between them. Germline V CDR1 and CDR2: SEHNR, FQNEAQ (reference sequence). CDR3 sequence: CASSPLGGDTQYF. CDR3 DNA sequence: TGTGCCAGCAGCCCCCTGGGGGGAGATACGCAGTATTTT.

This clone was picked up a small number of times. The rearrangement joins TRBV7-2 to TRBJ2-7, with D possibly TRBD2 on 6 matching bases. The V and J ends lost 7 bases and 5 bases respectively, with 18 bases between them. Germline values: CDR1 SGHTA, CDR2 FQGNSA. The CDR3 contains 14 residues. CDR3 nucleotide sequence: TGTGCCAGCACCCCAATGGAGGGTAGCCACGAGCAGTACTTC. The encoded protein is CASTPMEGSHEQYF. The complete variable domain, with remaining parts taken from reference TRBV7-2 and TRBJ2-7, reads GAGVSQSPSNKVTEKGKDVELRCDPISGHTALYWYRQSLGQGLEFLIYFQGNSAPDKSGLPSDRFSAERTGGSVSTLTIQRTQQEDSAVYLCASTPMEGSHEQYFGPGTRLTVT.

The rearrangement uses TRBV28 and TRBJ2-7; maybe TRBD1 (5 bases). The CDR3 is 14 residues long. V was trimmed by 5 bases and J by 5 bases, leaving 16 bases between them. The germline gives CDR1 MDHEN, CDR2 SYDVKM. CDR3 sequence: CASSILQGFDEQYF. The CDR3 DNA sequence: TGTGCCAGCAGTATTCTCCAGGGTTTCGACGAGCAGTACTTC.

The chain combines TRBV19 with TRBJ2-3; TRBD1 agrees at 8 bases. Germline loops: CDR1 LNHDA, CDR2 SQIVND (reference sequence). V shed 5 bases, J shed 3 bases, and the junction held 4 bases outside the gene matches. CDR3 length: 14 residues. The CDR3 reads CASSVRDRTDTQYF. DNA of the CDR3: TGTGCCAGTAGTGTCCGGGACAGGACAGATACGCAGTATTTT.

The V call is TRBV7-3, the J call TRBJ1-4; no firm D call. Germline-derived CDR1 and CDR2 are SGHTA and FQGTGA. Trimming left V 5 bases short and J 6 bases short, with 7 bases between. This CDR3 comprises 12 residues. The CDR3 protein is CASSASDEKLFF. Here the CDR3 DNA reads TGTGCCAGCAGCGCGTCGGATGAAAAACTGTTTTTT. The variable domain in full, with the rest retrieved from reference TRBV7-3 and TRBJ1-4, is GAGVSQTPSNKVTEKGKYVELRCDPISGHTALYWYRQSLGQGPEFLIYFQGTGAADDSGLPNDRFFAVRPEGSVSTLKIQRTERGDSAVYLCASSASDEKLFFGSGTQLSVL.

V usage is TRBV2 and J usage is TRBJ1-1; D call uncertain. Germline V gene data show CDR1 as SNHLY and CDR2 as FYNNEI. This CDR3 is built from 14 residues. Trimming left V 5 bases short and J 0 bases short, with 10 bases between. The CDR3 DNA reads TGTGCCAGCAGTCGACACCAGTTGAACACTGAAGCTTTCTTT. Protein: CASSRHQLNTEAFF.

J is TRBJ1-3 and V is TRBV2; 9 nucleotides align to TRBD1. Germline lookup yields CDR1 SNHLY and CDR2 FYNNEI. This CDR3 spans 13 amino acids. Germline trimming cut 8 bases from V and 15 bases from J; bases unmatched to any gene: 14. This CDR3 is CASSGQGLAFGYF. The CDR3 nucleotides read TGTGCCAGCTCCGGACAGGGGTTGGCTTTTGGATATTTT. The variable domain in full, completed from reference TRBV2 and TRBJ1-3, reads EPEVTQTPSHQVTQMGQEVILRCVPISNHLYFYWYRQILGQKVEFLVSFYNNEISEKSEIFDDQFSVERPDGSNFTLKIRSTKLEDSAMYFCASSGQGLAFGYFGEGSWLTVV.

This clone is a singleton in its sample. V is TRBV5-1 and J is TRBJ2-7; the match to TRBD1 covers 7 bases. The length of the CDR3 is 15 residues. J lost 3 bases, V lost 1 base, and 7 bases had no gene match. The germline gives CDR1 SGHRS, CDR2 YFSETQ. CDR3 residues: CASSLQGQLNYEQYF. The CDR3 DNA reads as TGCGCCAGCAGCTTGCAGGGACAGCTGAACTACGAGCAGTACTTC.

The sample holds one count of this clone. V and J are TRBV30 and TRBJ2-7; D is possibly TRBD2 (5 bases). In germline, CDR1 is GTSNPN, CDR2 SVGIG (reference sequence). Trimming shortened V by 0 bases and J by 6 bases, and 6 bases separated the two germline ends. CDR3 length: 11 amino acids. Written as DNA, the CDR3 is TGTGCCTGGAGTGTAGGAGGCGAGCAGTACTTC. It is translated as CAWSVGGEQYF.